One and the same sample provided the 20 T cell receptor beta chains below, sequenced in a study of tumor-infiltrating lymphocytes in localized non-small cell lung cancer. The data were produced by immunoSEQ multiplex PCR, yet TCRdb's version contains in-frame clones alone and is incomplete. The sample has about 12,000 clones; over 75% are singletons. Input material: lung tumor tissue. These receptor sequences come from a human donor with non-small cell lung cancer.

The chain carries TRBV6-5 and TRBJ1-1; tentatively, D is TRBD1 (5 bases). The CDR3 covers 15 residues. The V gene's germline CDR1 is MNHEY and CDR2 SVGAGI. The ends were cut back, 6 bases at V and 4 bases at J, with 18 bases in the middle. CDR3: CASRPPRGERTEAFF. The CDR3 bases are TGTGCCAGCAGACCCCCCCGAGGGGAGCGCACTGAAGCTTTCTTT.

The chain employs TRBV27 and TRBJ2-1, with TRBD2 matching over 13 bases. The CDR3 sequence is 17 residues long. Germline CDR1 MNHEY, CDR2 SMNVEV (reference sequence). Losses at the gene ends were 5 bases for V and 0 bases for J; bases not matched to a gene: 4. The CDR3 bases are TGTGCCAGCAGTGCCGGACTAGCGGGGGTCTCCTACAATGAGCAGTTCTTC. As protein: CASSAGLAGVSYNEQFF.

The V gene is TRBV6-5, the J gene TRBJ2-1, with 8 nucleotides matching TRBD2. V shed 3 bases and J 10 bases; nucleotides not matched to a gene: 11. The CDR3 spans 15 residues. The germline V gene has CDR1 MNHEY and CDR2 SVGAGI. DNA for the CDR3: TGTGCCAGCAGTTATGGTAGCGGGACGTCGGAAGAGCAGTTCTTC. The encoded protein is CASSYGSGTSEEQFF.

The chain couples TRBV5-1 to TRBJ2-5; D call uncertain. The CDR3 contains 13 residues. Trimming stripped 4 bases from V and 1 base from J, with 8 bases between. Germline V CDR1 and CDR2: SGHRS, YFSETQ. CDR3 bases: TGCGCCAGCAGCCCCCTGTCCCAAGAGACCCAGTACTTC. Its protein is CASSPLSQETQYF.

The chain is built from TRBV6-4 and TRBJ2-2, with D possibly being TRBD1 (6 bases). The germline V gene has CDR1 MRHNA and CDR2 SNTAGT. The V end lost 6 bases, the J end lost 3 bases, and 11 bases lay between the germline ends. CDR3 size: 14 residues. CDR3 DNA: TGTGCCAGCAGGGAATCAGGGGACACCGGGGAGCTGTTTTTT. Amino acids: CASRESGDTGELFF.

The CDR3 here is CSVLTINEQFF. CDR3 in DNA: TGCAGCGTTCTGACTATCAATGAGCAGTTCTTC. V gene TRBV29-1 combines with J gene TRBJ2-1, with a weak D call TRBD2 (5 bases). The CDR3 spans 11 residues. V was trimmed by 5 bases and J by 6 bases, leaving 8 bases between them. Germline V gene lookup returns CDR1 SQVTM and CDR2 ANQGSEA.

This clone was found once. The chain links TRBV5-1 to TRBJ2-1; TRBD2 aligns across 14 bases. Per the germline V gene, CDR1 is SGHRS and CDR2 is YFSETQ. Trimming took 7 bases from V and 10 from J; bases not matched to a gene: 7. The CDR3 is made up of 14 amino acids. This CDR3 reads CASHTGTSGGEQFF. The CDR3 DNA reads TGCGCCAGCCATACCGGGACTAGCGGGGGAGAGCAGTTCTTC. The full variable domain, completed using reference TRBV5-1 and TRBJ2-1, is KAGVTQTPRYLIKTRGQQVTLSCSPISGHRSVSWYQQTPGQGLQFLFEYFSETQRNKGNFPGRFSGRQFSNSRSEMNVSTLELGDSALYLCASHTGTSGGEQFFGPGTRLTVL.

The chain uses TRBV29-1 and TRBJ2-7, with D perhaps TRBD1 or TRBD2 (5 bases each). Germline values: CDR1 SQVTM, CDR2 ANQGSEA. V shed 5 bases and J shed 0 bases, with 8 bases lying between them. This CDR3 is 12 amino acids long. CDR3 coding DNA: TGCAGCGTTAAGGGGAGCTCCTACGAGCAGTACTTC. This encodes CSVKGSSYEQYF.

The chain combines TRBV28 with TRBJ1-2; D not resolved. The germline gives CDR1 MDHEN, CDR2 SYDVKM. CDR3 length: 13 residues. Trimming removed 3 bases from V and 4 bases from J, with 9 bases in between. The CDR3 is CASSFSQGYGYTF. The CDR3 nucleotides are TGTGCCAGCAGTTTTAGTCAAGGCTATGGCTACACCTTC.

This rearrangement joins TRBV11-2 to TRBJ2-7, with a possible D match to TRBD1 (5 bases). V was trimmed by 7 bases and J by 0 bases, leaving 10 bases between them. Germline V gene lookup returns CDR1 SGHAT and CDR2 FQNNGV. This CDR3 is 13 amino acids long. In DNA, the CDR3 is TGTGCCAGCACCCAGGGTGGCTCCTACGAGCAGTACTTC. As protein: CASTQGGSYEQYF.

V is TRBV5-1 and J is TRBJ2-5; 7 nucleotides agree with TRBD1. The CDR3 loop spans 16 amino acids. Germline CDR1 is SGHRS and CDR2 is YFSETQ. The V segment lost 3 bases and the J segment 7 bases; nucleotides outside the gene matches: 15. The CDR3 nucleotides read TGCGCCAGCAGCTCGAAGATGGGGACAGAAGTGGCGACCCAGTACTTC. Its protein product is CASSSKMGTEVATQYF.

This sequence joins TRBV7-8 and TRBJ2-1; 7 bases are shared with TRBD2. The V gene end was trimmed by 2 bases and the J gene end by 4 bases; junction bases not matched to a gene: 5. CDR3 length equals 15 residues. Germline V gives CDR1 SGHVS, CDR2 FQNEAQ. CDR3 loop: CASSLTGTTYNEQFF. CDR3 nucleotides: TGTGCCAGCAGCTTAACTGGGACTACATACAATGAGCAGTTCTTC.

The chain has TRBV21-1 and TRBJ1-5. TRBV21-1 is annotated as a pseudogene. The CDR3 is 19 amino acids. The CDR3 sequence is CASSPTSPPGRDSNQPQHF. The CDR3 nucleotides are TGTGCCAGCAGCCCAACTAGCCCGCCAGGGCGAGATAGCAATCAGCCCCAGCATTTT.

This chain joins TRBV29-1 and TRBJ2-7; tentative D call: TRBD1 (5 bases). The germline gives CDR1 SQVTM, CDR2 ANQGSEA. V dropped 2 bases and J dropped 7 bases, with 18 bases sitting between them. The CDR3 extends over 14 amino acids. CDR3 sequence reads: CSVEMPGRLWEQYF. CDR3 DNA: TGCAGCGTTGAAATGCCAGGGCGGCTGTGGGAGCAGTACTTC.

The genes are TRBV5-1 and TRBJ2-1; no firm D call. Germline V gene lookup returns CDR1 SGHRS and CDR2 YFSETQ. CDR3 length: 11 amino acids. Trimming took off 4 bases at V and 15 bases at J, with 14 bases between the two ends. In DNA, the CDR3 is TGCGCCAGCAGCCCTGACACCTTCCCGTTCTTC. Translating gives CASSPDTFPFF.

The sample holds a few counts of this clone. The chain employs TRBV5-6 and TRBJ2-7, with D maybe TRBD1 (6 bases). The length of the CDR3 is 15 residues. The germline gives CDR1 SGHDT, CDR2 YYEEEE. Between the trimmed V and J ends, which lost 0 bases and 4 bases, there was a span of 14 bases. The CDR3 loop reads CASSLGTGWKYEQYF. CDR3 in DNA: TGTGCCAGCAGCTTGGGTACAGGGTGGAAGTACGAGCAGTACTTC.

A few counts support this clone. The chain recombines TRBV6-5 with TRBJ1-2; D is perhaps TRBD1 (6 bases). In germline, CDR1 is MNHEY, CDR2 SVGAGI. The CDR3 covers 13 residues. V dropped 2 bases and J dropped 4 bases, with 8 bases sitting between them. The CDR3 spells CASSYLGGYGYTF. Written as DNA, the CDR3 is TGTGCCAGCAGTTACCTAGGGGGCTATGGCTACACCTTC.

This clone was seen a single time. This chain joins TRBV27 and TRBJ2-2; tentatively, D is TRBD1 (7 bases). The CDR3 totals 15 residues. CDR1 is MNHEY, CDR2 SMNVEV, per germline (reference sequence). V was pared by 5 bases and J by 3 bases, with 13 bases between. CDR3 nucleotides: TGTGCCAGCAGTCCGGGGGACAGATACACCGGGGAGCTGTTTTTT. Protein: CASSPGDRYTGELFF.

The chain carries TRBV28 and TRBJ2-3; 7 nucleotides align to TRBD1. The CDR3 consists of 15 residues. The germline gives CDR1 MDHEN, CDR2 SYDVKM. Germline trimming cut 5 bases from V and 7 bases from J; bases unmatched to any gene: 12. The CDR3 nucleotides read TGTGCCAGCAGTCCCCCTGGACAGGTCGGTAATACGCAGTATTTT. This codes for CASSPPGQVGNTQYF.

This clone has a single count. This chain connects TRBV11-2 to TRBJ1-2; 9 nucleotides match TRBD1. Germline V CDR1 and CDR2: SGHAT, FQNNGV. The CDR3 loop spans 15 amino acids. J lost 5 bases, V lost 3 bases, and 7 bases had no gene match. In nucleotides, the CDR3 is TGTGCCAGCAGCTTGGGACAGGGTAATAGGTATGGCTACACCTTC. Protein product: CASSLGQGNRYGYTF.